This T cell receptor (beta chain) appears in the sequencing data of a study of T cell repertoires in cytomegalovirus infection. Study-wide context: The study used recently identified HLA-C-restricted and well-studied HLA-B-restricted CMV epitopes. Indications of both CMV infection and matching HLA type were provided by public TCR beta signatures. Whole-study findings and limits: Carriers of CMV plus the relevant HLA were identified by cumulative public TCR beta family frequency. HLA-C-restricted TCR beta clonotypes specific for CMV led the ex vivo response.

Worth noting for this clonotype: Its cognate antigen is unknown.

TCRdb re-called the reads with MiXCR, one entry per CDR3 protein. The sample includes hundreds of thousands of distinct CDR3 sequences, approximately 42% of them seen just once. CDR3 length: 11 residues. The V end was cut by 4 bases, the J end by 10 bases, with 11 bases between. Germline V CDR1 and CDR2: SGHTA, FQGNSA. This receptor was obtained from a human donor in good health (CMV status not recorded). Some clones in this sample may be carry-over from other donors' samples. The chain uses TRBV7-2 and TRBJ2-7; D unclear. The input for sequencing was cultured PBMCs, taken from culture after CMV antigen stimulation. CDR3 amino acids: CASSSHYGQYF. The CDR3 nucleotides are TGTGCCAGCAGCTCCCACTATGGCCAGTACTTC.